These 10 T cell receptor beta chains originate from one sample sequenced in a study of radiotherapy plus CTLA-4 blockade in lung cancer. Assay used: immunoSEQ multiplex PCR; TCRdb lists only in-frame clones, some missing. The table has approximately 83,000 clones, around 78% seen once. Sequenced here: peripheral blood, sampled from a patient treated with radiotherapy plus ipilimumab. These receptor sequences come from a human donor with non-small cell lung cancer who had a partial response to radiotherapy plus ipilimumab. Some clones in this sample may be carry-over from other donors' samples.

The DNA for the CDR3 is TGCGCCAGCAGTGAGTCCTCGGGTTTCGCAGATACGCAGTATTTT. Its protein product is CASSESSGFADTQYF. The chain has TRBV10-1 and TRBJ2-3, with no clear D. Germline loops: CDR1 WNHNN, CDR2 SYGVQD (reference sequence). V lost 0 bases, J lost 4 bases, and 11 bases lay in between. The CDR3 runs to 15 residues.

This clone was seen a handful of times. The CDR3 coding sequence is TGTGCCAGCAGCACCCCCGGGGGGACGGAGTCAGATACGCAGTATTTT. Translated: CASSTPGGTESDTQYF. V usage is TRBV28 and J usage is TRBJ2-3; TRBD2 agrees at 7 bases. CDR1 is MDHEN and CDR2 is SYDVKM in the germline V gene. The CDR3 sequence is 16 residues long. The V and J ends lost 6 bases and 4 bases, in that order; junction bases with no gene match: 13.

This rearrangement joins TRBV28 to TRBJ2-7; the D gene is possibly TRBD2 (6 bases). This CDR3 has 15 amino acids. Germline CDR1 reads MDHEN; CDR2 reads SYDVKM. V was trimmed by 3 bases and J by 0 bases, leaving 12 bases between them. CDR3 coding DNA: TGTGCCAGCAGTTTTCAGGTCGGGAGCTCCTACGAGCAGTACTTC. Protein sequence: CASSFQVGSSYEQYF.

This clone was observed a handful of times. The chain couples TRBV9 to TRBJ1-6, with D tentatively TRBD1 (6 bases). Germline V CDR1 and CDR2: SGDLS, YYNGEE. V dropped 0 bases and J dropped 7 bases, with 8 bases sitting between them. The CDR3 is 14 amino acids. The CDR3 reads CASSVGTENSPLHF. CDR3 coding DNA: TGTGCCAGCAGCGTAGGGACAGAGAATTCACCCCTCCACTTT.

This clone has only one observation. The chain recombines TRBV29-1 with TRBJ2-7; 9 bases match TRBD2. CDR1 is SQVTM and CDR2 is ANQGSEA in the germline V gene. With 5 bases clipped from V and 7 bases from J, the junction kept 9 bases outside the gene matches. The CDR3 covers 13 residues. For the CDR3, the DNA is TGCAGCGTTAGGGCTGGACTAGCGATTGAGCAGTACTTC. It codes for CSVRAGLAIEQYF.

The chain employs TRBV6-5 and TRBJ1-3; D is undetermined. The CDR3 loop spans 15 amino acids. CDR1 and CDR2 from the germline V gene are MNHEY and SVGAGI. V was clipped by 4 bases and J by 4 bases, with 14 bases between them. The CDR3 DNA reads TGTGCCAGCAGTTCTCAGGTTTCTCAAGGAAACACCATATATTTT. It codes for CASSSQVSQGNTIYF.

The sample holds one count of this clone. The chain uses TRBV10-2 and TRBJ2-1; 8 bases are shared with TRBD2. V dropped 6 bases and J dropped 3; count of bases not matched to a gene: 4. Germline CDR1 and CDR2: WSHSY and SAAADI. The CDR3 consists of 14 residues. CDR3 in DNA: TGCGCCAGCAGCCTTAGCGGGAACTACAATGAGCAGTTCTTC. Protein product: CASSLSGNYNEQFF.

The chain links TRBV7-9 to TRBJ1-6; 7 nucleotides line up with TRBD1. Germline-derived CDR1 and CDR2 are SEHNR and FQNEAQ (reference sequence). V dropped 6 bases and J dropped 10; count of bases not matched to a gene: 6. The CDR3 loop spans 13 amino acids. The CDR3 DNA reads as TGTGCCAGCAGGACAGGGACGCGATCACCCCTCCACTTT. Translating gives CASRTGTRSPLHF.

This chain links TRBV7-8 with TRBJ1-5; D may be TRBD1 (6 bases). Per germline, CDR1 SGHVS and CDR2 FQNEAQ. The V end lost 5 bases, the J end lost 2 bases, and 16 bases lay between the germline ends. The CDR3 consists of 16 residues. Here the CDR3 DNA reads TGTGCCAGCAGCCCACTTCACCCAGGGGGCAATCAGCCCCAGCATTTT. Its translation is CASSPLHPGGNQPQHF.

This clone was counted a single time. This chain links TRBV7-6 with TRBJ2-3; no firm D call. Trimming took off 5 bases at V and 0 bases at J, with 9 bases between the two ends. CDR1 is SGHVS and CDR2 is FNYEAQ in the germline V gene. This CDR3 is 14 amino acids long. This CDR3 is CASSPRMSTDTQYF. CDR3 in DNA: TGTGCCAGCAGCCCCAGGATGAGCACAGATACGCAGTATTTT.